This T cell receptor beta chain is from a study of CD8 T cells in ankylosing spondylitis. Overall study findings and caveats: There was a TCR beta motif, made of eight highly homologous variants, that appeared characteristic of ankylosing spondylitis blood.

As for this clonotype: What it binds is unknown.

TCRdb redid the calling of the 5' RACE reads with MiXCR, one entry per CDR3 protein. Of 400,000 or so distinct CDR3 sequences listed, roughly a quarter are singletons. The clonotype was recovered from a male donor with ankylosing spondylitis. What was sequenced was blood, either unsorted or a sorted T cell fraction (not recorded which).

In nucleotides, the CDR3 is TGTGCCAGTACAGGGGGCTGGAGCACTGAAGCTTTCTTT. This codes for CASTGGWSTEAFF. J is TRBJ1-1 and V is TRBV2; TRBD1 matches 9 bases. V was clipped by 9 bases and J by 4 bases; unmatched bases: 6. The CDR3 spans 13 residues. Germline V gene data show CDR1 as SNHLY and CDR2 as FYNNEI.